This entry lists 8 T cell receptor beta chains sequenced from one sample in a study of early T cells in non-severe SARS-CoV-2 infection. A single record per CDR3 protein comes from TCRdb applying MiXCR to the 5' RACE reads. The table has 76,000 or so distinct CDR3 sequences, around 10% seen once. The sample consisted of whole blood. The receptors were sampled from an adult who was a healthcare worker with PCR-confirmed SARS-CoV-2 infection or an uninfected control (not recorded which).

CDR3 DNA: TGTGCCAGTTGGAGGACAGGGGTCTACGAGCAGTACTTC. As protein: CASWRTGVYEQYF. The chain has TRBV5-5 and TRBJ2-7; 9 positions agree with TRBD1. Germline loops: CDR1 SGHKS, CDR2 YYEKEE (reference sequence). CDR3 length: 13 amino acids. V shed 8 bases and J 3 bases; nucleotides not matched to a gene: 6.

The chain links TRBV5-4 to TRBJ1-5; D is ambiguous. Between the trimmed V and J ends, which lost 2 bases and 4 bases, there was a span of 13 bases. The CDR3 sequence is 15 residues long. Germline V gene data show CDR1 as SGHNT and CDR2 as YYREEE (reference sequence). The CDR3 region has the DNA TGTGCCAGCAGCTTCGGGCCCAGAAAGAATCAGCCCCAGCATTTT. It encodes CASSFGPRKNQPQHF.

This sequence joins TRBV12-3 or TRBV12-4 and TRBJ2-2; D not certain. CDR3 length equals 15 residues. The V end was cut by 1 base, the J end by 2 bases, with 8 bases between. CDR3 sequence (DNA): TGTGCCAGCAGTTTAGGGCTGACCAACACCGGGGAGCTGTTTTTT. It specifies CASSLGLTNTGELFF.

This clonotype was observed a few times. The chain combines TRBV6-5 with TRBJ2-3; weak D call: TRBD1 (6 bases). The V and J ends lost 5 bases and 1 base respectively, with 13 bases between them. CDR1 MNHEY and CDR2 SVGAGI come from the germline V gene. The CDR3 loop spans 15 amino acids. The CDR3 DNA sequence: TGTGCCAGCAGTCTTACAGGGCTCCGCACAGATACGCAGTATTTT. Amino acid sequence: CASSLTGLRTDTQYF.

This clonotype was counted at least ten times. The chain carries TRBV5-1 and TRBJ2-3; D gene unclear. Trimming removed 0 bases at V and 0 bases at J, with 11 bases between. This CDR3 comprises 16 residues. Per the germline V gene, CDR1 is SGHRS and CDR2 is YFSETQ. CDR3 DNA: TGCGCCAGCAGCTTGGGGGCCGGACCTAGCACAGATACGCAGTATTTT. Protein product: CASSLGAGPSTDTQYF.

This chain's CDR3 is CSARDNMGYTGELFF. For the CDR3, the DNA is TGCAGTGCTAGAGATAATATGGGGTACACCGGGGAGCTGTTTTTT. This chain uses TRBV20-1 with TRBJ2-2; D call uncertain. Deletions cut 0 bases from V and 3 bases from J, with 11 bases between. Germline values: CDR1 DFQATT, CDR2 SNEGSKA (reference sequence). The CDR3 consists of 15 residues.

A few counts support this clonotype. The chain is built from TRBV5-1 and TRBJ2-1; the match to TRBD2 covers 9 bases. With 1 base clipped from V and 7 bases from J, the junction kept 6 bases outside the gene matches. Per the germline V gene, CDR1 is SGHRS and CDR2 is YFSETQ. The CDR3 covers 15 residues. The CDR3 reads CASSLSIAGVNEQFF. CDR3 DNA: TGCGCCAGCAGCTTGTCGATAGCGGGGGTGAATGAGCAGTTCTTC.

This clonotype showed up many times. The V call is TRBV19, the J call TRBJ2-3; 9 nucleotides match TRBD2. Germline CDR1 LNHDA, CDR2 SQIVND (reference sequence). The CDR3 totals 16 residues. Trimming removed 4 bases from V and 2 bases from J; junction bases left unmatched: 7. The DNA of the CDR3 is TGTGCCAGTAGTAAGCAGCGGGGGGCCCTCACAGATACGCAGTATTTT. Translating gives CASSKQRGALTDTQYF.